This TCR beta chain originates from a study of blood T cells in healthy people across ages. As regards this clonotype: Its antigen is not known.

Sample donors were healthy Caucasian individuals that came from Russia, aged roughly 6 to 100. Each of the donors had roughly 10 milliliters of peripheral blood drawn into EDTA-treated Vacutainer tubes. Study-wide results and limits: Comparison with aged donors showed that long-lived donors had more naive CD4+ cells and higher diversity.

It was with a sample-barcoded 5' primer and a J-beta primer mix that a second PCR of roughly 7 to 12 cycles was run. TCRdb re-derived calls from the 5' RACE reads in MiXCR, one entry per CDR3 protein. The table lists some 900,000 distinct CDR3 sequences, roughly 48% of them singletons. Trimming shortened V by 3 bases and J by 1 base, and 9 bases separated the two germline ends. This CDR3 has 13 residues. Looked up from germline, CDR1 is SQVTM and CDR2 is ANQGSEA. The sequenced sample consisted of blood. This receptor was obtained from a man aged 30-40 years in good health. The chain has TRBV29-1 and TRBJ2-5, with D possibly being TRBD1 (6 bases). The CDR3 loop reads CSVDRGIQETQYF. The CDR3 DNA follows: TGCAGCGTTGACAGGGGAATCCAAGAGACCCAGTACTTC.